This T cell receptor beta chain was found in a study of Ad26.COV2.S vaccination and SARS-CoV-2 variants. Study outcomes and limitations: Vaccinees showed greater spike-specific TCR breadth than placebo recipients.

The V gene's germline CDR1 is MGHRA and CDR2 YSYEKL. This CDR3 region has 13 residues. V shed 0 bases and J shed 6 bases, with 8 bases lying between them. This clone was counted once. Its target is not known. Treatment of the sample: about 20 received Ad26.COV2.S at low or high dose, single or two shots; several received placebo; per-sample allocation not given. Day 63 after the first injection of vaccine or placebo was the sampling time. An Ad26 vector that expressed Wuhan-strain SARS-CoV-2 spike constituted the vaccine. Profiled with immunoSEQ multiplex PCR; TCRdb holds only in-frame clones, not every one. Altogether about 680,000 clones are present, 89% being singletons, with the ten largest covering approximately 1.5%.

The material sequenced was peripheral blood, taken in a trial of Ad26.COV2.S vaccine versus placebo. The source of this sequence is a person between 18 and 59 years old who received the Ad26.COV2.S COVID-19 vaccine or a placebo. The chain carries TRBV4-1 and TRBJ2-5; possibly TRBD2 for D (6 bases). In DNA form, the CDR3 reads TGCGCCAGCAGCCAAGAGGGGGGAAAGACCCAGTACTTC. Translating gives CASSQEGGKTQYF.